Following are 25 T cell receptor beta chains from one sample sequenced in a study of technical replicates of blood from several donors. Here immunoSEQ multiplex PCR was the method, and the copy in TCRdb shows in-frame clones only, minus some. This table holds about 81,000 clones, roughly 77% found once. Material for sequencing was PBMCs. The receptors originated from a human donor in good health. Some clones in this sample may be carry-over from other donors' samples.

The CDR3 DNA follows: TGTGCCAGCAGTTTGCTTAGGGGGTTTGGCTACACCTTC. Translation: CASSLLRGFGYTF. The chain recombines TRBV27 with TRBJ1-2; possibly TRBD1 for D (6 bases). This CDR3 contains 13 residues. V lost 3 bases to trimming and J lost 7 bases, with 12 bases between them. CDR1 is MNHEY, CDR2 SMNVEV, per germline (reference sequence).

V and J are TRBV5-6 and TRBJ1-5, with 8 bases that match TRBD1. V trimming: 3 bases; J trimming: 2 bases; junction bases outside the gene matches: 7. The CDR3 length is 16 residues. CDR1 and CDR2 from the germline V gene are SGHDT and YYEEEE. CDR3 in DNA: TGTGCCAGCAGCTCTTTAGCGGACAGGGGCAATCAGCCCCAGCATTTT. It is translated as CASSSLADRGNQPQHF.

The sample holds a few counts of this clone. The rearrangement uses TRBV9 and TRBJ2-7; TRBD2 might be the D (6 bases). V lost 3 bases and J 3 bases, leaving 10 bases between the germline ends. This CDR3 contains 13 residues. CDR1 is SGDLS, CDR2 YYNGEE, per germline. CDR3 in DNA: TGTGCCAGCAGCGGCGGTAGCGGCTACGAGCAGTACTTC. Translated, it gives CASSGGSGYEQYF.

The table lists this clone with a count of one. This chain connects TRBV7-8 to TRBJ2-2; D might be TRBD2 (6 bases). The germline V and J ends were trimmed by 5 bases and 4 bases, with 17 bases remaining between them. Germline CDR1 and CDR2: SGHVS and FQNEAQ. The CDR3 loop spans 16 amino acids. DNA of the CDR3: TGTGCCAGCAGCCCCCGACTAGGGTCGGGCACCGGGGAGCTGTTTTTT. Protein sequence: CASSPRLGSGTGELFF.

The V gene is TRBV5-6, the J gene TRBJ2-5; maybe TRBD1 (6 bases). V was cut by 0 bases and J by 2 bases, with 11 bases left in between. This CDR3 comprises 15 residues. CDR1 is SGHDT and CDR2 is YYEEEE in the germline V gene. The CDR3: CASSLVFRGQETQYF. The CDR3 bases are TGTGCCAGCAGCTTGGTGTTCAGGGGACAAGAGACCCAGTACTTC.

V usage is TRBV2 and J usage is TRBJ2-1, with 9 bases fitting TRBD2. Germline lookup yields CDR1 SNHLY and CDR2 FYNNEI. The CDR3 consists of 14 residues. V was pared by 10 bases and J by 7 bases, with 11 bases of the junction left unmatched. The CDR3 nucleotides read TGTGCCAACGCCGGGACTAGCAGTGTGAATGAGCAGTTCTTC. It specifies CANAGTSSVNEQFF.

CDR3 sequence reads: CASSNSRDRRNEQYF. CDR3 nucleotides: TGTGCCAGCAGCAACTCGCGGGATCGGAGGAACGAGCAGTACTTC. This chain links TRBV7-2 with TRBJ2-7; possible D gene TRBD2, 6 bases. The CDR3 sequence is 15 residues long. Trimming shortened V by 5 bases and J by 5 bases, and 19 bases separated the two germline ends. CDR1 and CDR2 from the germline V gene are SGHTA and FQGNSA.

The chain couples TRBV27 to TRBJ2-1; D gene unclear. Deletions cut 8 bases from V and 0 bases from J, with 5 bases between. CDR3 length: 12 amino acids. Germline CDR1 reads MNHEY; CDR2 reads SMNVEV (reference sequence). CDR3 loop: CASWSSYNEQFF. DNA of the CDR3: TGTGCCAGCTGGAGCTCCTACAATGAGCAGTTCTTC.

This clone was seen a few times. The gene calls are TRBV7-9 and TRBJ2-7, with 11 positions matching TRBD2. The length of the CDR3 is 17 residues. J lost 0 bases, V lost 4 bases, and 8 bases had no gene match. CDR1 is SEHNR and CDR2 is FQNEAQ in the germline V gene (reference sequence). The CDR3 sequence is CASSSFLSGGVSYEQYF. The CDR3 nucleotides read TGTGCCAGCAGCTCATTCCTTAGCGGGGGGGTCTCCTACGAGCAGTACTTC.

CDR3 sequence reads: CASSLDHNNEQFF. For the CDR3, the DNA is TGTGCCAGCAGCCTCGATCACAACAATGAGCAGTTCTTC. The gene calls are TRBV7-3 and TRBJ2-1; D is ambiguous. Trimming removed 5 bases at V and 5 bases at J, with 10 bases between. Germline V gene lookup returns CDR1 SGHTA and CDR2 FQGTGA. This CDR3 has 13 residues.

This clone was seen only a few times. The CDR3 bases are TGTGCCAGCCGGGACAGGGAAAATCAGCCCCAGCATTTT. Protein: CASRDRENQPQHF. The gene calls are TRBV6-5 and TRBJ1-5; 9 bases are a match to TRBD1. The germline gives CDR1 MNHEY, CDR2 SVGAGI. This CDR3 is built from 13 residues. Trimming cost V 8 bases and J 4 bases; bases outside gene matches: 3.

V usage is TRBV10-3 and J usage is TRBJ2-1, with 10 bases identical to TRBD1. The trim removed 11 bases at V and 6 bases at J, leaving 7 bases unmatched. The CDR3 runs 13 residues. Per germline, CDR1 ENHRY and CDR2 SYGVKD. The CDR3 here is CAVRDRGRNEQFF. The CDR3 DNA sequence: TGTGCCGTCCGGGACAGGGGTCGCAATGAGCAGTTCTTC.

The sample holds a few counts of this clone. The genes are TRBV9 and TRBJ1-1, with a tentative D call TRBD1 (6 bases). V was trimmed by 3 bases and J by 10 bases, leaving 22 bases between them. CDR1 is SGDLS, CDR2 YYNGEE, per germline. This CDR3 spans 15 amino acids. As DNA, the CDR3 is TGTGCCAGCAGCGGAGAAGACAGGATGTGGGGGGGAGCTTTCTTT. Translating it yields CASSGEDRMWGGAFF.

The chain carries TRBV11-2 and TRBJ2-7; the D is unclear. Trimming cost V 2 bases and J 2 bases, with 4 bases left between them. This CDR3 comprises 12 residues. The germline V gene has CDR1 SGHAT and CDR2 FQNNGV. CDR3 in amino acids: CASSLIAYEQYF. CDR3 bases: TGTGCCAGCAGCTTAATAGCCTACGAGCAGTACTTC.

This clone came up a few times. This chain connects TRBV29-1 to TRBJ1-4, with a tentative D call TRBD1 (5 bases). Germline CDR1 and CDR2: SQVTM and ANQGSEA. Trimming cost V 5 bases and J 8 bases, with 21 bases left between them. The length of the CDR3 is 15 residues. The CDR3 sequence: CSVPRWQGAGEKLFF. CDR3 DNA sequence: TGCAGCGTTCCCCGTTGGCAGGGAGCGGGCGAAAAACTGTTTTTT.

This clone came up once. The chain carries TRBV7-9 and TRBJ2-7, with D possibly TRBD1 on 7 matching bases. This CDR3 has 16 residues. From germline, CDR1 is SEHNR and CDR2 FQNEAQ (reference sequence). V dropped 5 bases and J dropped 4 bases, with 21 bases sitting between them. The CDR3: CASSHRGTATPYEQYF. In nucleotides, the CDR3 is TGTGCCAGCAGCCATCGGGGGACAGCAACTCCTTACGAGCAGTACTTC.

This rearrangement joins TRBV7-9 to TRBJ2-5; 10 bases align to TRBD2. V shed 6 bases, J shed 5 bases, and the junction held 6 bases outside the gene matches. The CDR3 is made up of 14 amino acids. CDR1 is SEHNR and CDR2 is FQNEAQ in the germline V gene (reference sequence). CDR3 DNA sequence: TGTGCCAGCAGTCCGAGCGGGGGGGCGGAGACCCAGTACTTC. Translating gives CASSPSGGAETQYF. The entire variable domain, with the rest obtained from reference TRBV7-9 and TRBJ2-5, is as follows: DTGVSQNPRHKITKRGQNVTFRCDPISEHNRLYWYRQTLGQGPEFLTYFQNEAQLEKSRLLSDRFSAERPKGSFSTLEIQRTEQGDSAMYLCASSPSGGAETQYFGPGTRLLVL.

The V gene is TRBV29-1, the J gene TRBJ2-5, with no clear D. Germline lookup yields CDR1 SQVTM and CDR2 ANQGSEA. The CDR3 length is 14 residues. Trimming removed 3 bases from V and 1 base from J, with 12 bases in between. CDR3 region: CSVDLSYSQETQYF. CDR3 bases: TGCAGCGTTGATCTATCCTACAGCCAAGAGACCCAGTACTTC.

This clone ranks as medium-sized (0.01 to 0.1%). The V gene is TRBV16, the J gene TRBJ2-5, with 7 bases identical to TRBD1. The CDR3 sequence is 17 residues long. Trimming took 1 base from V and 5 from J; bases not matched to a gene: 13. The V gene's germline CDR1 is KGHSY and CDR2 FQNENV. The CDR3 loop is CASSQFSAQGRSETQYF. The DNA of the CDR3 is TGTGCCAGCAGCCAATTTTCAGCACAGGGGCGCTCGGAGACCCAGTACTTC. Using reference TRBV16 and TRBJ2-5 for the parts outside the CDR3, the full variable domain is GEEVAQTPKHLVRGEGQKAKLYCAPIKGHSYVFWYQQVLKNEFKFLISFQNENVFDETGMPKERFSAKCLPNSPCSLEIQATKLEDSAVYFCASSQFSAQGRSETQYFGPGTRLLVL.

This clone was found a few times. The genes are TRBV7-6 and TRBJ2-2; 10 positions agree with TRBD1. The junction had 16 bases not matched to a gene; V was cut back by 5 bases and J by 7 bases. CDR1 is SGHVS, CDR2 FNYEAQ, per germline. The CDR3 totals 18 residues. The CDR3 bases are TGTGCCAGCAGCAGATTGATGATGACAGGGGGCTCGGGCGGGGAGCTGTTTTTT. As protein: CASSRLMMTGGSGGELFF.

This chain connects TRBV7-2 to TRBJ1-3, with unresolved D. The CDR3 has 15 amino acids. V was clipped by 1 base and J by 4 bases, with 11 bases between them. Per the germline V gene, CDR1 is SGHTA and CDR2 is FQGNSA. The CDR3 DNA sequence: TGTGCCAGCAGCTTAGTACTTCCGGGGGGAAACACCATATATTTT. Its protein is CASSLVLPGGNTIYF. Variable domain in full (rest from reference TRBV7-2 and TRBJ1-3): GAGVSQSPSNKVTEKGKDVELRCDPISGHTALYWYRQSLGQGLEFLIYFQGNSAPDKSGLPSDRFSAERTGGSVSTLTIQRTQQEDSAVYLCASSLVLPGGNTIYFGEGSWLTVV.

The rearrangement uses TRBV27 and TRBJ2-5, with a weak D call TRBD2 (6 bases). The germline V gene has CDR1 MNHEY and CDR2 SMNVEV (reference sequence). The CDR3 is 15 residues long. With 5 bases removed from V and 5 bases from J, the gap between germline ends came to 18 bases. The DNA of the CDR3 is TGTGCCAGCAGTGCGGGACTGCCCGGGGTGGAGACCCAGTACTTC. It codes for CASSAGLPGVETQYF.

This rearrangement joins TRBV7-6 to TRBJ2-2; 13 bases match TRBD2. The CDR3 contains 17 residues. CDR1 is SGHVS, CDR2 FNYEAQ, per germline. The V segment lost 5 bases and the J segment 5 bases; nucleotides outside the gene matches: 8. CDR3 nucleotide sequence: TGTGCCAGCAGCCTGCGGACTAGCGGGAGCGGTACCGGGGAGCTGTTTTTT. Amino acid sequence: CASSLRTSGSGTGELFF.

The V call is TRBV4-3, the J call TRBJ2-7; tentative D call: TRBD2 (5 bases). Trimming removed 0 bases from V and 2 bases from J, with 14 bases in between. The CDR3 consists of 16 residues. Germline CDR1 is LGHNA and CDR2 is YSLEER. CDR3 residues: CASSQEFAAGAYEQYF. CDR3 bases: TGCGCCAGCAGCCAAGAATTCGCGGCCGGGGCCTACGAGCAGTACTTC.

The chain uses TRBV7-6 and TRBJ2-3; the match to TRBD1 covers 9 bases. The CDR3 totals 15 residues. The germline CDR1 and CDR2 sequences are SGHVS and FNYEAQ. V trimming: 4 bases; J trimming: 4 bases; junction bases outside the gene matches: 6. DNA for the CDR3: TGTGCCAGCAGCTCGGACAGGGGATTTTCAGATACGCAGTATTTT. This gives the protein CASSSDRGFSDTQYF.